The next 5 T cell receptor beta chains were all read from a single sample in a study of blood T cell repertoires in COVID-19. Produced via immunoSEQ multiplex PCR; TCRdb's table is partial and in-frame only. The sample yields around 100,000 clones, approximately 90% seen once. The sample consisted of peripheral blood. These receptors all stem from a human donor with active COVID-19. The donor label of this sample is uncertain.

This clone has just one count. The CDR3 is CASSTLSTDTQYF. The CDR3 region has the DNA TGTGCCAGCAGCACCCTAAGCACAGATACGCAGTATTTT. The chain employs TRBV27 and TRBJ2-3; the D is unclear. Trimming left V 6 bases short and J 0 bases short, with 7 bases between. In germline, CDR1 is MNHEY, CDR2 SMNVEV (reference sequence). There are 13 residues in the CDR3.

The rearrangement joins TRBV10-3 to TRBJ2-7; D call uncertain. Germline V gene lookup returns CDR1 ENHRY and CDR2 SYGVKD. V gave up 3 bases and J gave up 7 bases, with 7 bases separating them. The CDR3 has 11 amino acids. The CDR3 DNA follows: TGTGCCATCAGTGAATTGAGGGAGCAGTACTTC. It encodes CAISELREQYF.

V usage is TRBV2 and J usage is TRBJ2-7, with 7 bases matching TRBD2. CDR1 SNHLY and CDR2 FYNNEI come from the germline V gene. The V gene end was trimmed by 7 bases and the J gene end by 3 bases; junction bases not matched to a gene: 9. The CDR3 totals 14 residues. The CDR3 reads CASNWDYEDYEQYF. The CDR3 DNA is TGTGCCAGCAACTGGGACTACGAGGACTACGAGCAGTACTTC.

This clone was observed a single time. V usage is TRBV28 and J usage is TRBJ2-7, with 7 bases aligning to TRBD2. The CDR3 is 14 amino acids. Germline assignment: CDR1 MDHEN and CDR2 SYDVKM. V lost 7 bases to trimming and J lost 3 bases; unmatched junction nucleotides: 9. As DNA, the CDR3 is TGTGCCAGCACCTCCATGGGGGGGGGCTACGAGCAGTACTTC. This encodes CASTSMGGGYEQYF.

V gene TRBV7-2 combines with J gene TRBJ2-5; tentative D call: TRBD2 (5 bases). Trimming shortened V by 2 bases and J by 2 bases, and 12 bases separated the two germline ends. The CDR3 covers 15 residues. Germline V gene lookup returns CDR1 SGHTA and CDR2 FQGNSA. Here the CDR3 DNA reads TGTGCCAGCAGCTTATTGAGGGCGAGGCAAGAGACCCAGTACTTC. This gives the protein CASSLLRARQETQYF.